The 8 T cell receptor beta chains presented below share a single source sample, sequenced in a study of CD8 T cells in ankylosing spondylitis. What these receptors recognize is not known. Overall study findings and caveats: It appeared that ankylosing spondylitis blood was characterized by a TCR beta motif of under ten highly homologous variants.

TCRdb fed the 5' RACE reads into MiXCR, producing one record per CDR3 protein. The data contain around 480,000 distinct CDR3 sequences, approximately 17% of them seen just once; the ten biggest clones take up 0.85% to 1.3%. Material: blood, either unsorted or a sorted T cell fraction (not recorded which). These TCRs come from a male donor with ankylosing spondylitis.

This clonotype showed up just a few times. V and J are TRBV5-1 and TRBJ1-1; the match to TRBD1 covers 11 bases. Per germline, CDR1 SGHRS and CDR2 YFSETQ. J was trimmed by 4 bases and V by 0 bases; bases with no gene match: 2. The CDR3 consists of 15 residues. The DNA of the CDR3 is TGCGCCAGCAGCTTGGATGGGACAGGGGGCACTGAAGCTTTCTTT. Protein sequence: CASSLDGTGGTEAFF.

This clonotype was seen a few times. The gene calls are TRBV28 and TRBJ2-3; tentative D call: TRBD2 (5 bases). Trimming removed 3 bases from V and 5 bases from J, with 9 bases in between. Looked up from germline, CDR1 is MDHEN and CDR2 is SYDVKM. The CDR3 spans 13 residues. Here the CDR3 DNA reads TGTGCCAGCAGTTTCCGAAGCGGAGATACGCAGTATTTT. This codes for CASSFRSGDTQYF. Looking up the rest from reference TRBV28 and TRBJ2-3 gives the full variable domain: DVKVTQSSRYLVKRTGEKVFLECVQDMDHENMFWYRQDPGLGLRLIYFSYDVKMKEKGDIPEGYSVSREKKERFSLILESASTNQTSMYLCASSFRSGDTQYFGPGTRLTVL.

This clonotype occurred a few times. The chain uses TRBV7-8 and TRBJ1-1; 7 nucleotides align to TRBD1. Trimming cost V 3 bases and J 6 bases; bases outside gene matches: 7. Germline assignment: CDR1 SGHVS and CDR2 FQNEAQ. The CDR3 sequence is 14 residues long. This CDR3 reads CASSFDRERPEAFF. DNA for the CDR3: TGTGCCAGCAGCTTCGACAGGGAGAGGCCTGAAGCTTTCTTT. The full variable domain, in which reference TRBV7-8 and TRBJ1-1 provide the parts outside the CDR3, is GAGVSQSPRYKVAKRGQDVALRCDPISGHVSLFWYQQALGQGPEFLTYFQNEAQLDKSGLPSDRFFAERPEGSVSTLKIQRTQQEDSAVYLCASSFDRERPEAFFGQGTRLTVV.

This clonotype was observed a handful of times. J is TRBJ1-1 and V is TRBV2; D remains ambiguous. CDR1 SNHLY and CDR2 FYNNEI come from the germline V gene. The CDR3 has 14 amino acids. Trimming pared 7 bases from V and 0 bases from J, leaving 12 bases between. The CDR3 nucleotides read TGTGCCAGCATGGGCCAGCCTATGAACACTGAAGCTTTCTTT. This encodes CASMGQPMNTEAFF.

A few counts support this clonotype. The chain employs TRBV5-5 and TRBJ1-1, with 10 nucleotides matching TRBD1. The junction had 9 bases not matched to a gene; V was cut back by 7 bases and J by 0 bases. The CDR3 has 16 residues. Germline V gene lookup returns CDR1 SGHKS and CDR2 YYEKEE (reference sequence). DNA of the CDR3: TGTGCCAGCTACCCGGGGACAGGGGTCCTGAACACTGAAGCTTTCTTT. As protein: CASYPGTGVLNTEAFF.

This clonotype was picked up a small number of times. In nucleotides, the CDR3 is TGTGCCATCAGTGCCGCTGGGGGGAGTGGGAATGAGCAGTTCTTC. Its translation is CAISAAGGSGNEQFF. This chain joins TRBV10-3 and TRBJ2-1, with D possibly TRBD2 on 6 matching bases. The CDR3 extends over 15 amino acids. CDR1 and CDR2 (germline): ENHRY, SYGVKD. V lost 4 bases, J lost 7 bases, and 17 bases lay in between.

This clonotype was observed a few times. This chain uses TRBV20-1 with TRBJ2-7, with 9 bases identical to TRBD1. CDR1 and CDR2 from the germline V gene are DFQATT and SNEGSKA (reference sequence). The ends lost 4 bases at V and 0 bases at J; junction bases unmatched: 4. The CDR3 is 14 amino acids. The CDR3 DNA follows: TGCAGTGCTACAGGGACAGGGTACTCCTACGAGCAGTACTTC. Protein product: CSATGTGYSYEQYF.

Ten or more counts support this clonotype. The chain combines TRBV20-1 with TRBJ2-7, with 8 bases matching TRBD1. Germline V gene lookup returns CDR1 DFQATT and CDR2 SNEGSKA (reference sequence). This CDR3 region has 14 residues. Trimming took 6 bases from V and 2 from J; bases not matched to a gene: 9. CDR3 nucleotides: TGCAGTGCGGAGGGACAGGCATATCCCTACGAGCAGTACTTC. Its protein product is CSAEGQAYPYEQYF.